This T cell receptor (beta chain) was identified during a study of blood T cell repertoires in COVID-19 (TCRdb year 2020). For context, the study as a whole: Samples from collaborators originated in the United States, Italy and Spain and spanned both the acute and convalescent phases of COVID-19. The material from the prospective study consisted of cDNA or gDNA derived from T cells, B-cell-depleted T cells, or PBMCs. The dataset comprised deeply sampled blood TCRbeta repertoires from subjects exposed to, actively infected with, or recovered from COVID-19. The repertoires were released in a freely available public database intended as a resource for research on the immune response to SARS-CoV-2. Samples were obtained from the ongoing ImmuneRACE study (first 160 participants) and from 1,000 to 1,500 subjects provided by 6 global collaborators. A de-identified subject ID, COVID-19 status, age in years and sex were almost always included in the sample metadata. HLA class I and class II types, where available, came from metadata supplied by the sample provider rather than from assay-based typing.

Collaborating institutions collected whole blood in K2EDTA tubes following their own protocols. For TCRbeta analysis, collaborators shipped samples in one of three forms: frozen whole blood, isolated PBMCs, or DNA extracted from either of those sample types. General conclusions and limits of the study: Clinical and demographic metadata were provided uncurated, with the amount varying by source and participant.

Of note for this clone: Its antigen is not yet known. The sample holds no much larger clone one base away, and base qualities are not on file.

CDR1 and CDR2 (SNHLY, FYNNEI) derive from the germline V gene. Trimming accounts for 5 bases at V and 4 bases at J, while the number of junction bases matched to no gene is 6. The CDR3 sequence holds 15 residues, the cysteine and phenylalanine included. The only DNA kept is the CDR3, 45 bases in frame from the first base. TCRbeta CDR3 regions were amplified from genomic DNA by means of the immunoSEQ Assay, a bias-controlled multiplex PCR. Per the authors' processing: Within the assay, amplification of reference gene primers was used to estimate how many nucleated cells each sample contained. Sequence reads were collapsed and filtered to measure the absolute abundance of every unique TCRbeta CDR3 rearrangement. Productive Simpson clonality was computed per sample as the square root of Simpson's diversity index over productive rearrangements. Here the immuneACCESS table is served through TCRdb, limited to in-frame sequences with V and J called. Missing clones are a known gap in these copies; in checked studies unresolved V genes cover under half, and the rest lacks a known reason. The D gene and trimming were derived from the DNA, and the V and J assignments and clone size from that table. This sample holds about 160,000 clones; around three quarters were observed only once. The ten largest clones add up to around 8.1% of the sample.

This receptor was identified in a man in his 60s with acute or convalescent COVID-19. The material sequenced was peripheral blood. The sequence links TRBV2 to TRBJ2-2, and TRBD1 matches 8 of the central bases. The nucleotide sequence is given as TGTGCCAGCAGTCCACAGGGGGTCGCCACCGGGGAGCTGTTTTTT. This codes for CASSPQGVATGELFF.